This TCR beta chain was identified in a study of identical twins. V dropped 1 base and J dropped 4; count of bases not matched to a gene: 6. This CDR3 region has 16 residues. Germline CDR1 and CDR2: SGHDN and FVKESK. MiXCR, run by TCRdb on the 5' RACE reads, gives a single entry per CDR3 protein. Counted here are approximately 630,000 distinct CDR3 sequences, under 8.5% occurring once; the ten biggest clones make up approximately 1.5%. This same sample was also taken into another study, of yellow fever vaccine responses in identical twins.

The specimen sequenced was PBMCs. The TCR comes from a young woman in good health. V and J are TRBV14 and TRBJ2-7, with 11 bases identical to TRBD2. For the CDR3, the DNA is TGTGCCAGCAGCCAAGCCCTAGCGGGAGGATCTTACGAGCAGTACTTC. This encodes CASSQALAGGSYEQYF.